This TCR beta chain was sequenced during a study of tumor-infiltrating lymphocytes in primary liver carcinoma. Whole-study findings and limits: Top-250-clone fractions were significantly higher in tumors than in blood (p = 0.039).

As for this clonotype: The antigen is undetermined.

The CDR3 extends over 18 amino acids. From germline, CDR1 is SGHAT and CDR2 FQNNGV. V shed 0 bases, J shed 7 bases, and the junction held 18 bases outside the gene matches. Starting from approximately 470 ng of total RNA, TCR beta cDNA was produced with a primer in the constant region. Three nested multiplex PCR rounds, a slightly modified ARM-PCR method, built the TCR beta libraries. With TRBV1-TRBV30 forward primers and a C-beta reverse primer, the first two PCR rounds were run for about 10 cycles each. TCRdb reprocessed the multiplex PCR reads with MiXCR, giving one entry per CDR3 protein. The sample gives about 200,000 distinct CDR3 sequences, about two thirds of which show up once; about 7.1% is in the top ten. The source of the blood RNA was unsorted whole blood, and germline DNA was extracted as well.

Sequences were obtained from peripheral blood. The V and J genes are TRBV11-2 and TRBJ2-7; TRBD2 agrees at 7 bases. The receptor was isolated from a woman aged 60-75 years with primary liver carcinoma and hepatitis B virus infection. The DNA of the CDR3 is TGTGCCAGCAGCTTAGAGGCGAGCGGGACTTTATTCTACAAGGAGCAGTACTTC. Residues: CASSLEASGTLFYKEQYF.